Following are 20 T cell receptor beta chains from one sample sequenced in a study of blood T cell repertoires in COVID-19. Some clones are missing from TCRdb's copy, which holds only in-frame ones; the method was immunoSEQ multiplex PCR. The data hold about 75,000 clones, with 70% to 90% observed a single time. Sequenced sample: peripheral blood. Receptor source: a human donor in a cohort sampled during active COVID-19.

V is TRBV6-1 and J is TRBJ2-3; 16 nucleotides match TRBD2. CDR1 MNHNS and CDR2 SASEGT come from the germline V gene. V was clipped by 3 bases and J by 2 bases; unmatched bases: 5. The CDR3 has 18 amino acids. Here the CDR3 reads CASSEGGLAGGNTDTQYF. The CDR3 DNA reads TGTGCCAGCAGTGAGGGGGGACTAGCGGGAGGGAACACAGATACGCAGTATTTT.

The CDR3 spells CASSALGTSGQDTQYF. In nucleotides, the CDR3 is TGTGCCAGCAGTGCCCTCGGGACTAGCGGACAGGATACGCAGTATTTT. J is TRBJ2-3 and V is TRBV2; 11 nucleotides align to TRBD2. Looked up from germline, CDR1 is SNHLY and CDR2 is FYNNEI. Germline trimming cut 4 bases from V and 6 bases from J; bases unmatched to any gene: 9. The CDR3 runs to 16 residues.

This chain links TRBV7-2 with TRBJ2-5; D perhaps matches TRBD1 (5 bases). Per the germline V gene, CDR1 is SGHTA and CDR2 is FQGNSA. V lost 6 bases and J lost 2, with 16 bases in between. The CDR3 consists of 15 residues. This chain's CDR3 is CASSPRQRWQETQYF. CDR3 sequence (DNA): TGTGCCAGCAGTCCTCGACAGAGATGGCAAGAGACCCAGTACTTC.

The V and J genes are TRBV18 and TRBJ2-3, with TRBD2 identical over 7 bases. CDR1 KGHSH and CDR2 LQKENI come from the germline V gene. There are 16 residues in the CDR3. The J segment lost 7 bases and the V segment lost 6 bases, leaving 16 bases of the junction unmatched. Here the CDR3 DNA reads TGTGCCAGCTCCCTTATGACTAGCTCCTCGGGGAATACGCAGTATTTT. Protein sequence: CASSLMTSSSGNTQYF. The whole variable domain, remainder taken from reference TRBV18 and TRBJ2-3, is NAGVMQNPRHLVRRRGQEARLRCSPMKGHSHVYWYRQLPEEGLKFMVYLQKENIIDESGMPKERFSAEFPKEGPSILRIQQVVRGDSAAYFCASSLMTSSSGNTQYFGPGTRLTVL.

This clone was seen once. The rearrangement joins TRBV18 to TRBJ1-6; D is undetermined. Trimming removed 1 base from V and 13 bases from J, with 11 bases in between. Germline V gene data show CDR1 as KGHSH and CDR2 as LQKENI. This CDR3 has 13 residues. The CDR3 region is CASSPRTDHPLHF. In DNA form, the CDR3 reads TGTGCCAGCTCACCACGGACTGATCATCCCCTCCACTTT.

This chain links TRBV9 with TRBJ2-7; 10 bases are a match to TRBD2. The germline V gene has CDR1 SGDLS and CDR2 YYNGEE. The CDR3 is made up of 17 amino acids. V trimming: 0 bases; J trimming: 6 bases; junction bases outside the gene matches: 12. CDR3 in DNA: TGTGCCAGCAGCGTAGAACTAGCGGGGACTCCTCTCAGCGAGCAGTACTTC. It specifies CASSVELAGTPLSEQYF. Based on the CDR3 plus reference TRBV9 and TRBJ2-7, the full variable domain is DSGVTQTPKHLITATGQRVTLRCSPRSGDLSVYWYQQSLDQGLQFLIQYYNGEERAKGNILERFSAQQFPDLHSELNLSSLELGDSALYFCASSVELAGTPLSEQYFGPGTRLTVT.

This clone has more than one count but fewer than ten. The V call is TRBV6-1, the J call TRBJ2-1, with TRBD2 identical over 8 bases. The ends lost 7 bases at V and 7 bases at J; junction bases unmatched: 18. CDR3 length equals 17 residues. Per the germline V gene, CDR1 is MNHNS and CDR2 is SASEGT. The CDR3: CASTEGTSGMRINEQFF. CDR3 DNA: TGTGCCAGCACTGAGGGTACTAGCGGCATGAGAATAAATGAGCAGTTCTTC.

The chain has TRBV5-4 and TRBJ2-1, with a possible D match to TRBD1 (6 bases). Germline loops: CDR1 SGHNT, CDR2 YYREEE (reference sequence). V lost 4 bases and J lost 7, with 18 bases in between. The CDR3 extends over 15 amino acids. The CDR3 region is CASSPEMDRRNEQFF. Here the CDR3 DNA reads TGTGCCAGCAGCCCGGAAATGGACAGACGTAATGAGCAGTTCTTC. Looking up the rest from reference TRBV5-4 and TRBJ2-1 gives the full variable domain: ETGVTQSPTHLIKTRGQQVTLRCSSQSGHNTVSWYQQALGQGPQFIFQYYREEENGRGNFPPRFSGLQFPNYSSELNVNALELDDSALYLCASSPEMDRRNEQFFGPGTRLTVL.

The V gene is TRBV27, the J gene TRBJ2-2; D is perhaps TRBD2 (5 bases). Germline CDR1 MNHEY, CDR2 SMNVEV (reference sequence). The CDR3 sequence is 15 residues long. Trimming shortened V by 6 bases and J by 6 bases, and 17 bases separated the two germline ends. DNA for the CDR3: TGTGCCAGCAGAACCCGACTACCCGAGTCCGGGGAGCTGTTTTTT. Residues: CASRTRLPESGELFF.

The chain has TRBV11-2 and TRBJ2-5, with 13 bases identical to TRBD2. Germline V CDR1 and CDR2: SGHAT, FQNNGV. Germline trimming cut 7 bases from V and 5 bases from J; bases unmatched to any gene: 13. The CDR3 contains 17 residues. CDR3: CASTSTQTSGGWETQYF. The CDR3 DNA sequence: TGTGCCAGCACCTCCACCCAGACTAGCGGGGGGTGGGAGACCCAGTACTTC.

The chain recombines TRBV11-2 with TRBJ2-1; 12 positions match TRBD2. This CDR3 has 19 amino acids. Germline V gene sequence: CDR1 SGHAT, CDR2 FQNNGV. J gave up 0 bases and V 6 bases, and 12 bases lay outside the gene matches. The DNA for the CDR3 is TGTGCCAGCAGAGGACTGGGACTAGCGGGCTCTAGCTCCTACAATGAGCAGTTCTTC. Its translation: CASRGLGLAGSSSYNEQFF.

This chain connects TRBV28 to TRBJ2-5, with TRBD2 matching 10 bases. Germline V CDR1 and CDR2: MDHEN, SYDVKM. The CDR3 has 20 amino acids. The V and J ends lost 5 bases and 5 bases, in that order; junction bases with no gene match: 23. This CDR3 reads CASSVSIWASGSQARETQYF. In nucleotides, the CDR3 is TGTGCCAGCAGTGTCTCGATATGGGCTAGCGGGAGTCAGGCAAGGGAGACCCAGTACTTC.

This rearrangement joins TRBV5-8 to TRBJ1-2; 7 bases are shared with TRBD1. Losses at the gene ends were 4 bases for V and 4 bases for J; bases not matched to a gene: 4. CDR3 size: 13 residues. The V gene's germline CDR1 is SGHTS and CDR2 YDEGEE. The DNA of the CDR3 is TGTGCCAGCAGCCCAGGACAGGCCTATGGCTACACCTTC. It is translated as CASSPGQAYGYTF.

The CDR3 region is CASSEGTAEQYF. DNA for the CDR3: TGTGCCAGCAGTGAGGGGACTGCGGAGCAGTACTTC. This sequence joins TRBV6-1 and TRBJ2-7; TRBD2 is a possible D gene (6 bases). V shed 3 bases and J shed 7 bases, with 10 bases lying between them. The CDR3 runs 12 residues. Germline CDR1 MNHNS, CDR2 SASEGT.

V and J are TRBV24-1 and TRBJ1-5; 7 bases are shared with TRBD1. With 7 bases clipped from V and 1 base from J, the junction kept 9 bases outside the gene matches. The germline CDR1 and CDR2 sequences are KGHDR and SFDVKD. The CDR3 length is 16 residues. The CDR3 is CATSRGDSLSNQPQHF. For the CDR3, the DNA is TGTGCCACCAGCCGAGGGGACAGCCTAAGCAATCAGCCCCAGCATTTT.

The rearrangement joins TRBV27 to TRBJ2-1, with TRBD2 matching over 9 bases. V gave up 0 bases and J gave up 3 bases; unmatched junction bases: 0. Germline CDR1 and CDR2: MNHEY and SMNVEV (reference sequence). The CDR3 covers 15 residues. DNA for the CDR3: TGTGCCAGCAGTTTATCTAGCGGGGGCTACAATGAGCAGTTCTTC. Translating gives CASSLSSGGYNEQFF.

V usage is TRBV7-3 and J usage is TRBJ1-6; D gene uncertain. From germline, CDR1 is SGHTA and CDR2 FQGTGA. The CDR3 runs 14 residues. Trimming pared 2 bases from V and 5 bases from J, leaving 7 bases between. CDR3 bases: TGTGCCAGCAGCTTAGGTCAGAATAATTCACCCCTCCACTTT. This encodes CASSLGQNNSPLHF.

V usage is TRBV5-8 and J usage is TRBJ1-1; 9 bases fit TRBD1. Germline trimming cut 7 bases from V and 2 bases from J; bases unmatched to any gene: 9. The CDR3 length is 15 residues. CDR1 is SGHTS and CDR2 is YDEGEE in the germline V gene. CDR3 region: CASPGQGKINTEAFF. The CDR3 DNA is TGTGCCAGCCCGGGACAGGGAAAGATTAACACTGAAGCTTTCTTT.

The CDR3 is CASSQDQGGSTGELFF. The CDR3 DNA follows: TGCGCCAGCAGCCAAGATCAAGGCGGGAGCACCGGGGAGCTGTTTTTT. V and J are TRBV4-3 and TRBJ2-2, with 7 bases fitting TRBD2. V shed 0 bases, J shed 4 bases, and the junction held 5 bases outside the gene matches. Germline V CDR1 and CDR2: LGHNA, YSLEER. The CDR3 has 16 amino acids.

The chain couples TRBV5-6 to TRBJ2-7; a weak D match, TRBD1 (6 bases). The CDR3 has 11 amino acids. Germline V gene sequence: CDR1 SGHDT, CDR2 YYEEEE. Trimming removed 4 bases at V and 11 bases at J, with 13 bases between. Here the CDR3 reads CASSRYRVEYF. The CDR3 coding sequence is TGTGCCAGCAGCCGGTACAGGGTTGAGTACTTC. The complete variable domain, with remaining parts taken from reference TRBV5-6 and TRBJ2-7, reads DAGVTQSPTHLIKTRGQQVTLRCSPKSGHDTVSWYQQALGQGPQFIFQYYEEEERQRGNFPDRFSGHQFPNYSSELNVNALLLGDSALYLCASSRYRVEYFGPGTRLTVT.